This T cell receptor (beta chain) was recorded in a study of blood T cell repertoires in COVID-19. The J segment lost 4 bases and the V segment lost 0 bases, leaving 6 bases of the junction unmatched. The CDR3 contains 15 residues. Germline CDR1 is SGHDT and CDR2 is YYEEEE. The table came from immunoSEQ multiplex PCR; TCRdb's copy has only in-frame clones and leaves some out. The sample includes about 240,000 clones, approximately 78% of them seen just once. The chain is built from TRBV5-6 and TRBJ1-1, with TRBD1 matching 7 bases. This clonotype was sampled from an older woman with active or convalescent COVID-19. The source material was peripheral blood. CDR3 region: CASSLASGGRTEAFF. For the CDR3, the DNA is TGTGCCAGCAGCTTGGCGTCAGGGGGGCGCACTGAAGCTTTCTTT.